This T cell receptor (beta chain) derives from a study of shared clonotypes between healthy human individuals. Study-wide background: There were three CD4 naive, three CD4 memory, two CD8 naive and one CD8 memory plates per donor.

Study-wide points: Only blood was sampled; tissue repertoires likely differ.

Healthy HIV-negative adults without recent acute infections or vaccinations served as donors. An approximately 180 ng quantity of DNA, roughly 29,000 T cell genomes, went into the sorted-subset replicate PCRs. Assay used: immunoSEQ multiplex PCR; TCRdb lists only in-frame clones, some missing. This table has 2 million to 3 million clones, 80% to 95% appearing once. In the case of this clone: Antigen: not known. The sample has other DNA sequences that encode this CDR3 too.

The sample was naive CD4+ T cells from PBMCs. Sample subset: CD45RA+ positively selected. The TCR comes from a young man in good health. Some clones in this sample may be carry-over from other donors' samples.

CDR3 protein: CASSYSWGRNTEAFF. As DNA, the CDR3 is TGTGCCAGCAGTTACTCGTGGGGACGGAACACTGAAGCTTTCTTT. The chain has TRBV6-5 and TRBJ1-1; a possible D gene is TRBD1 (5 bases). Per the germline V gene, CDR1 is MNHEY and CDR2 is SVGAGI. The V end lost 0 bases, the J end lost 1 base, and 9 bases lay between the germline ends. CDR3 length: 15 residues.